This TCR beta chain derives from a study of blood T cell repertoires in COVID-19. Study-level information: There were acute and convalescent COVID-19 samples, and they came from the United States, Italy and Spain. PBMCs, B-cell-depleted T cells, or T cells provided the cDNA or gDNA that made up the material.

CDR1 and CDR2 from the germline V gene are SGHVS and FQNEAQ. V lost 1 base, J lost 5 bases, and 14 bases lay in between. This CDR3 region has 15 residues. As handled by the study authors: Estimated nucleated cell counts came from reference gene primer amplification. Sequenced by immunoSEQ multiplex PCR; TCRdb stores in-frame clones only, minus some. The V and J calls and the clone size are those of that table, but D and trimming were determined from the DNA. The table includes just under 90,000 clones, 70% to 90% detected once. This clone occurred once. This TCR derives from a woman older than 75 with acute or convalescent COVID-19. Material: peripheral blood. This chain connects TRBV7-8 to TRBJ1-2; possibly TRBD1 for D (6 bases). This CDR3 reads CASSLDGTQEYGYTF. The CDR3 region has the DNA TGTGCCAGCAGCTTAGATGGGACACAAGAATATGGCTACACCTTC.